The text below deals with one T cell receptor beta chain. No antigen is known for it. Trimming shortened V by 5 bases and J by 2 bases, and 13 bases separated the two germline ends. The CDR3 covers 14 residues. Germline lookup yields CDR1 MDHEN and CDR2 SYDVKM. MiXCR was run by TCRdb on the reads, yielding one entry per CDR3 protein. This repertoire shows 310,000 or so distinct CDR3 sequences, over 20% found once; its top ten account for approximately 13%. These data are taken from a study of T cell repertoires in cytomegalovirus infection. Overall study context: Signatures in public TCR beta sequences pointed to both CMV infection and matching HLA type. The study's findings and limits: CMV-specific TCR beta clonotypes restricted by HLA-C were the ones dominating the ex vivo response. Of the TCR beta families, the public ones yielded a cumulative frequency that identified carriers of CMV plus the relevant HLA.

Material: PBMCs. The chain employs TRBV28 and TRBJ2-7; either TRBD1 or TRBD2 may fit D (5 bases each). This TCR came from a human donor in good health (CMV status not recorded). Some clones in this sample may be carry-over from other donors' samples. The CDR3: CASSGPGATYEQYF. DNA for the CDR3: TGTGCCAGCAGTGGGCCCGGGGCCACCTACGAGCAGTACTTC. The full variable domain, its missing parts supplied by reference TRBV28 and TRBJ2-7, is DVKVTQSSRYLVKRTGEKVFLECVQDMDHENMFWYRQDPGLGLRLIYFSYDVKMKEKGDIPEGYSVSREKKERFSLILESASTNQTSMYLCASSGPGATYEQYFGPGTRLTVT.